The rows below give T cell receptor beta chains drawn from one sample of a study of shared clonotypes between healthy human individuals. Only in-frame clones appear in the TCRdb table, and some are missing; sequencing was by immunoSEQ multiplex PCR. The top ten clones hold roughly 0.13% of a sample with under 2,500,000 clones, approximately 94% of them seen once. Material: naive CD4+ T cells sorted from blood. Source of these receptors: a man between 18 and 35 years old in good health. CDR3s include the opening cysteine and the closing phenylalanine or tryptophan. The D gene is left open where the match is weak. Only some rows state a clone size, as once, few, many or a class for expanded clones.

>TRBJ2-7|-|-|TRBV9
TGTGCCAGCAGCCCCGGAGACAGCATAGGCTACGAGCAGTACTTC
CASSPGDSIGYEQYF
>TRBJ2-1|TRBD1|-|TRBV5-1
TGCGCCAGCAGCTTGCAGGGGGCCACCTACAATGAGCAGTTCTTC
CASSLQGATYNEQFF
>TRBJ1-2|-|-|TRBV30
TGTGCCTGGAGTGGAAAGGACCTATATGGCTACACCTTC
CAWSGKDLYGYTF
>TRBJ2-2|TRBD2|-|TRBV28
TGTGCCAGCAGTCCATCTTTCGGGGGGGCCGCGGCCGGGGAGCTGTTTTTT
CASSPSFGGAAAGELFF
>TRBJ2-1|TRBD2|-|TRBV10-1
TGCGCCAGCAGTGTTATGGCGGGGGGGTCCTACAATGAGCAGTTCTTC
CASSVMAGGSYNEQFF
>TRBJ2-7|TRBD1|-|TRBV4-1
TGCGCCAGCAGCCATGTGGACAGGTACGAGCAGTACTTC
CASSHVDRYEQYF
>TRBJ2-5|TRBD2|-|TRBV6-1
TGTGCCAGCACTCGGACTAGCGGGAGTGGGGAGACCCAGTACTTC
CASTRTSGSGETQYF
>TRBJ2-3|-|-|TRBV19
TGTGCCAGTAGTATAGGGATAGATACGCAGTATTTT
CASSIGIDTQYF
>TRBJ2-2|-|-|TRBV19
TGTGCCAGTAGTACTGTGGGACCCCGCACCGGGGAGCTGTTTTTT
CASSTVGPRTGELFF
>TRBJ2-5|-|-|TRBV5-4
TGTGCCAGCAGCTTGACCGGGAAGGAGACCCAGTACTTC
CASSLTGKETQYF
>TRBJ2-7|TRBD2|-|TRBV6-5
TGTGCCAGCACCAACGGGGGGTTCACCTACGAGCAGTACTTC
CASTNGGFTYEQYF
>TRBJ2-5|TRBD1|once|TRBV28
TGTGCCAGCAGTGCCGGGGACAGGGGGGACGAGACCCAGTACTTC
CASSAGDRGDETQYF
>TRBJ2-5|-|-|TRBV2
TGTGCCAGCAGTCGACAAGAGACCCAGTACTTC
CASSRQETQYF
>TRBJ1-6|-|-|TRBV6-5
TGTGCCAGCAGTACGTGGGACACTTTAGGTTCACCCCTCCACTTT
CASSTWDTLGSPLHF
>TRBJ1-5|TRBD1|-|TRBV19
TGTGCCAGTAGTATGCAGGCAGGGGGAGTCAGCAATCAGCCCCAGCATTTT
CASSMQAGGVSNQPQHF
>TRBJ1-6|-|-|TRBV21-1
TGTGCCAGCAAAGCCCGGGGTTTAGGAACTTTCTCCTCCTATAATTCACCCCTCCACTTT
CASKARGLGTFSSYNSPLHF
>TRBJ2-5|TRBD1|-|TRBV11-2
TGTGCCAGCAGCTCAATGGACAGGGCTCGCGAGACCCAGTACTTC
CASSSMDRARETQYF
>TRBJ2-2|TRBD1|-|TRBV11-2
TGTGCCAGCAGCTTAACCGGGACAGCAAACACCGGGGAGCTGTTTTTT
CASSLTGTANTGELFF
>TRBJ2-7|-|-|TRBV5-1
TGCGCCAGCAGCTTGGTCGGGGGAAGGTACGAGCAGTACTTC
CASSLVGGRYEQYF
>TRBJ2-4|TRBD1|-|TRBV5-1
TGCGCCAGCAGCTTGCAGTCGGGGACAGGACTTAGTCAGTACTTC
CASSLQSGTGLSQYF
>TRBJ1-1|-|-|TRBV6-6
TGTGCCAGCACCAGAGGGGGGGGCACTGAAGCTTTCTTT
CASTRGGGTEAFF
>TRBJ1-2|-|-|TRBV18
TGTGCCAGCTCACCAGGCATTGCGTATGGCTACACCTTC
CASSPGIAYGYTF
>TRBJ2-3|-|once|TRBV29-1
TGCAGCCCAGCTCGGGAGTTAACAGATACGCAGTATTTT
CSPARELTDTQYF
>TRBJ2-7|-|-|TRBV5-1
TGCGCCAGCAGCGCAGACGCCAGGGAGAACGAGCAGTACTTC
CASSADARENEQYF
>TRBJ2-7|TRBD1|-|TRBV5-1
TGCGCCAGCAGCATAGACAGGGGGTCCTACGAGCAGTACTTC
CASSIDRGSYEQYF
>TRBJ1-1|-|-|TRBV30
TGTGCCTGGTCTAGAGAGAACACTGAAGCTTTCTTT
CAWSRENTEAFF
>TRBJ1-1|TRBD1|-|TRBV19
TGTGCCAGTAGTATAGTAGGACAGGGGAGCACTGAAGCTTTCTTT
CASSIVGQGSTEAFF
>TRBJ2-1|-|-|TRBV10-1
TGCGCCAGCAGTGGGAGACTAGACGGTGAGCAGTTCTTC
CASSGRLDGEQFF